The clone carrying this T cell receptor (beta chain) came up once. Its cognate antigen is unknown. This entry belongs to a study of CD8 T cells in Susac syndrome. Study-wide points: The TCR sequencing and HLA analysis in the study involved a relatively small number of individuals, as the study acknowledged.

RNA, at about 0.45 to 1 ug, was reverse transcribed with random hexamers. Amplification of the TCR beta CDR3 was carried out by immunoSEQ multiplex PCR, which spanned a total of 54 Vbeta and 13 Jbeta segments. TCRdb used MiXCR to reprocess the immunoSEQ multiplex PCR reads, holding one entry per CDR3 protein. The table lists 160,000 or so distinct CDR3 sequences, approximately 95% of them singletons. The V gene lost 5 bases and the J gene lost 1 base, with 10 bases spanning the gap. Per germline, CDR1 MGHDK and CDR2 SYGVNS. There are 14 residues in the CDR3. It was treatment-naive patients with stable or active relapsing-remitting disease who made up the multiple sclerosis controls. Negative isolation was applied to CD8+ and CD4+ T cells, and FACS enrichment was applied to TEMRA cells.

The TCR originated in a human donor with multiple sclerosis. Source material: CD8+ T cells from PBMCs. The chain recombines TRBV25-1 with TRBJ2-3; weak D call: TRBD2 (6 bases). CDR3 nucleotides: TGTGCCAGCAGTTCCGGGAGTGGCACAGATACGCAGTATTTT. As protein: CASSSGSGTDTQYF.